This T cell receptor beta chain was captured by sequencing in a study of shared clonotypes between healthy human individuals. Data came from immunoSEQ multiplex PCR; TCRdb stores just in-frame clones and leaves some out. Of roughly 1,100,000 clones detected, approximately 76% appear once; the ten largest clones hold 1.4%. Germline values: CDR1 LNHNV, CDR2 YYDKDF (reference sequence). The junction had 7 bases not matched to a gene; V was cut back by 4 bases and J by 8 bases. This CDR3 region has 13 residues. This rearrangement joins TRBV15 to TRBJ1-2, with 7 bases identical to TRBD1. The receptor's source is a man between 18 and 29 years old in good health. The sequenced material came from memory CD4+ T cells sorted from blood. Subset of the sample: CD45RA-negative fraction. CDR3 sequence (DNA): TGTGCCACCAGCACCAGGGGGGACCGGGGCTACACCTTC. Its protein product is CATSTRGDRGYTF.